This T cell receptor beta chain derives from a study of T cell repertoires in cytomegalovirus infection. Germline V gene sequence: CDR1 SEHNR, CDR2 FQNEAQ (reference sequence). V lost 6 bases to trimming and J lost 0 bases, with 15 bases between them. The CDR3 loop spans 16 amino acids. Notes on this clonotype: Its antigen remains unidentified.

TCRdb re-analysed the reads in MiXCR, keeping a single row per CDR3 protein. The sample lists roughly 990,000 distinct CDR3 sequences; around 30% were seen once. The chain recombines TRBV7-9 with TRBJ1-3; D is unresolved. The sample in question was cultured CD8+ T cells from PBMCs, obtained from culture after CMV antigen stimulation. The sequence came from a human donor in good health (CMV status not recorded). Some clones in this sample may be carry-over from other donors' samples. In DNA form, the CDR3 reads TGTGCCAGCAGGGGATCGGACGGGCACTCTGGAAACACCATATATTTT. Translated, it gives CASRGSDGHSGNTIYF.